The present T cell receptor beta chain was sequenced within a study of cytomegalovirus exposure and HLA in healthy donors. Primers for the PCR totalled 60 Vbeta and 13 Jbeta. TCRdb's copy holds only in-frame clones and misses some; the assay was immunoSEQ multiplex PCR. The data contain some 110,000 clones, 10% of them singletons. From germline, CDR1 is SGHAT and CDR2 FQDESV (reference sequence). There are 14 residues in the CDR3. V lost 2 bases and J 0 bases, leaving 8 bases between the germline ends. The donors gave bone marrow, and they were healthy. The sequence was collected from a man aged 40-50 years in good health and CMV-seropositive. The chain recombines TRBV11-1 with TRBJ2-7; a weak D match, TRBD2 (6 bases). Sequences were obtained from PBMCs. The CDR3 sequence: CASSLWGVSYEQYF. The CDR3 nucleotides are TGTGCCAGCAGCTTATGGGGGGTCTCCTACGAGCAGTACTTC.